A selection of T cell receptor beta chains follows, all from one sample in a study of T cell changes during pregnancy in multiple sclerosis. Repertoires were generated with immunoSEQ multiplex PCR, while TCRdb's copy carries only in-frame clones and drops some. Of roughly 44,000 clones detected, more than 75% appear once; the ten largest clones hold under 6%. This specimen was CD8+ T cells from peripheral blood mononuclear cells, taken after pregnancy. These receptors were taken from a female donor in good health, enrolled as a control in a pregnancy study. The CDR3 runs from the conserved cysteine through the conserved F or W. The D gene is left open where the match is weak. Clone size is not always given. Where it is, it says once, few, many or a class for expanded clones.

j_gene	d_gene	abundance	v_gene	CDR3nt	CDR3aa
TRBJ2-5	TRBD2	.	TRBV5-1	TGCGCCAGCAGCTTCGAGCGGGGGCCCAGAGAGACCCAGTACTTC	CASSFERGPRETQYF
TRBJ1-2	.	.	TRBV5-5	TGTGCCAGCAGCCCTCTATTGGCGGACTATGGCTACACCTTC	CASSPLLADYGYTF
TRBJ2-1	.	.	TRBV11-2	TGTGCCAGCAGCTTAGGAAACGGGACACCCCAGTTCTTC	CASSLGNGTPQFF
TRBJ2-3	.	.	TRBV27	TGTGCCAGCAGTAGGGGGGGCGACTCCCCGTATTTT	CASSRGGDSPYF
TRBJ2-7	.	medium-sized	TRBV4-1	TGCGCCAGCAGCCAAGATACAACAAACTACGAGCAGTACTTC	CASSQDTTNYEQYF
TRBJ2-7	.	.	TRBV2	TGTGCCAGCATATCCCGTACGAGAAACTACGAGCAGTACTTC	CASISRTRNYEQYF
TRBJ2-2	.	.	TRBV10-3	TGTGCCATCAGTGATAGCACCGGGGAGCTGTTTTTT	CAISDSTGELFF
TRBJ1-2	.	.	TRBV11-2	TGTGCCAGCAGCTTATTTCTTGGACACAGGGACTATGGCTACACCTTC	CASSLFLGHRDYGYTF
TRBJ2-5	TRBD2	once	TRBV4-1	TGCGCCAGCAGCCAAGATCGGGGGGGGTCAGGCCGACCCAAGTACTTC	CASSQDRGGSGRPKYF
TRBJ2-7	TRBD2	.	TRBV6-1	TGTGCCAGCGAGGGCGGGGGGATTTCCTTCTACGAGCAGTACTTC	CASEGGGISFYEQYF
TRBJ2-3	.	once	TRBV12-5	TGTGCTAGTGGTGTTCCCGACTCCACAGATACGCAGTATTTT	CASGVPDSTDTQYF
TRBJ2-1	TRBD1	.	TRBV18	TGTGCCAGCTCACCCACCGTTCTGTCAGGGGGTGAAGACTACAATGAGCAGTTCTTC	CASSPTVLSGGEDYNEQFF
TRBJ1-1	.	.	TRBV2	TGTGCCAGCAGTGCGTATTGGAACACTGAAGCTTTCTTT	CASSAYWNTEAFF
TRBJ2-7	TRBD1	.	TRBV4-3	TGCGCCAGCAGCCAAGATGCAGGACAGGGTTACGAGCAGTACTTC	CASSQDAGQGYEQYF
TRBJ2-3	.	.	TRBV11-3	TGTGCCAGCAGCTTTAGTAGCGGTCGACAGTATTTT	CASSFSSGRQYF
TRBJ1-2	TRBD1	once	TRBV29-1	TGCAGCGTTGTACCAGGGGGGTACTATGGCTACACCTTC	CSVVPGGYYGYTF
TRBJ2-2	.	.	TRBV28	TGTGCCAGCAGTTTAGGGCTCACGAACACCGGGGAGCTGTTTTTT	CASSLGLTNTGELFF
TRBJ1-1	.	.	TRBV19	TGTGCCAGTAGTATTTACGGGAGGGGCACTGAAGCTTTCTTT	CASSIYGRGTEAFF
TRBJ2-7	.	.	TRBV29-1	TGCAGCGCGGAGACAGATACACTCTACGAGCAGTACTTC	CSAETDTLYEQYF
TRBJ1-1	.	few	TRBV9	TGTGCCAGCAGCTCCTCGGGTACTGAAGCTTTCTTT	CASSSSGTEAFF
TRBJ2-6	TRBD1	.	TRBV19	TGTGCCAGTAGTTCCCCCGGGACAGGGATCTCTGGGGCCAACGTCCTGACTTTC	CASSSPGTGISGANVLTF
TRBJ2-1	TRBD2	.	TRBV9	TGTGCCAGCAGCTCTAGCGGGGGGGGGTTGGATGAGCAGTTCTTC	CASSSSGGGLDEQFF
TRBJ1-4	TRBD1	.	TRBV5-6	TGTGCCAGCAGCTCACAGACAGGGGCAAAAATTGAAAAACTGTTTTTT	CASSSQTGAKIEKLFF
TRBJ2-1	.	.	TRBV13	TGTGCCAGCAGCTTAGGAAAGTCCCACAGCTCCTACAATGAGCAGTTCTTC	CASSLGKSHSSYNEQFF
TRBJ1-2	.	.	TRBV28	TGTGTCAGCAGTTTAACAGGATACTATGGCTACACCTTC	CVSSLTGYYGYTF
TRBJ1-1	.	.	TRBV19	TGTGCCAGTAGTTTCGGAGCGACCACTGAAGCTTTCTTT	CASSFGATTEAFF
TRBJ2-1	TRBD1	.	TRBV4-1	TGCGCCAGCAGCCAAGACTCCAGGGGGCTGAGGGATGAGCAGTTCTTC	CASSQDSRGLRDEQFF
TRBJ2-7	.	.	TRBV2	TGTGCCAGCACTCCTTCCCCTCAGACAGGACCGTACGAGCAGTACTTC	CASTPSPQTGPYEQYF
TRBJ1-3	.	.	TRBV14	TGTGCCAGCAGCCAAGGGGTGACAGACACCATATATTTT	CASSQGVTDTIYF
TRBJ1-2	TRBD1	.	TRBV10-3	TGTGCCATCAGTGAGTTCTCGACAGGGGATGGCTACACCTTC	CAISEFSTGDGYTF
TRBJ1-5	.	.	TRBV19	TGTGCCAGTACCTCAGGATCCGGGAATGGAGGGCCCCAGCATTTT	CASTSGSGNGGPQHF
TRBJ1-2	.	.	TRBV13	TGTGCCAGCAGATTAAGGGGGAAGGAGTATGGCTACACCTTC	CASRLRGKEYGYTF
TRBJ2-1	TRBD2	.	TRBV4-2	TGTGCCAGCAGCCAAGAAGGAGTGTCTAGCGGGCTCAATGAGCAGTTCTTC	CASSQEGVSSGLNEQFF
TRBJ1-1	.	few	TRBV27	TGTGCCAGCATTAAGAACACTGAAGCTTTCTTT	CASIKNTEAFF
TRBJ1-6	.	.	TRBV5-6	TGTGCCAGCAGCTGGGACACCTATAATTCACCCCTCCACTTT	CASSWDTYNSPLHF
TRBJ2-6	.	.	TRBV4-3	TGCGCCAGCAGCCAAGGTCCAGCGTCCTCTGGGGCCAACGTCCTGACTTTC	CASSQGPASSGANVLTF
TRBJ1-1	TRBD1	.	TRBV29-1	TGCAGCGGTCGGACAGGGGAGGGAAACACTGAAGCTTTCTTT	CSGRTGEGNTEAFF
TRBJ1-2	TRBD1	once	TRBV7-8	TGTGCCAGCAGCTTAGGACAGGGGGAATATGGCTACACCTTC	CASSLGQGEYGYTF
TRBJ1-5	.	.	TRBV19	TGTGCCAGTAGCAAAACATCGAATCAGCCCCAGCATTTT	CASSKTSNQPQHF
TRBJ1-4	TRBD1	.	TRBV4-3	TGCGCCAGCAGCCAGTCAGGGGGCGAATATGAAAAACTGTTTTTT	CASSQSGGEYEKLFF
TRBJ2-3	TRBD2	.	TRBV7-9	TGTGCCAGCAGCTTAGTAGCGGGAGGCACAGATACGCAGTATTTT	CASSLVAGGTDTQYF
TRBJ2-3	TRBD2	.	TRBV7-2	TGTGCCAGCACCCTTGGGGGGGGGACTAGCGGGGATACGCAGTATTTT	CASTLGGGTSGDTQYF
TRBJ1-2	.	.	TRBV27	TGTGCCATACAGGAAGCTAACTATGGCTACACCTTC	CAIQEANYGYTF
TRBJ2-3	TRBD1	once	TRBV6-4	TGTGCCAGCAGTGACTCACAGGGGGCAGATACGCAGTATTTT	CASSDSQGADTQYF
TRBJ1-1	TRBD1	.	TRBV7-9	TGTGCCAGCCGGGACAGGGACACTGAAGCTTTCTTT	CASRDRDTEAFF
TRBJ2-7	TRBD1	.	TRBV6-5	TGTGCCAGCAGTTCGTCTGGACAGGGCCACTACGAGCAGTACTTC	CASSSSGQGHYEQYF
TRBJ1-6	.	.	TRBV5-4	TGTGCCAGCAGCCGCCACCTCGGAGATTCACCCCTCCACTTT	CASSRHLGDSPLHF